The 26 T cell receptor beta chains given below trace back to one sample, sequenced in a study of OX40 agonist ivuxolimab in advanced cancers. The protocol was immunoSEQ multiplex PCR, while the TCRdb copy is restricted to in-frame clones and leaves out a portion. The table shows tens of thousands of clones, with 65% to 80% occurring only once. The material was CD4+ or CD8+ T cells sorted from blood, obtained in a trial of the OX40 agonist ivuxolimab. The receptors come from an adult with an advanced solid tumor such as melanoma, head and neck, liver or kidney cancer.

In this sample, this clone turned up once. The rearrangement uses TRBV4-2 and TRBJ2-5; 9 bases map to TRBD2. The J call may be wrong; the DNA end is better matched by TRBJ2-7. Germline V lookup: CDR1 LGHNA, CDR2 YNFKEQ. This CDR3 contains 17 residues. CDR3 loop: CASSQEVYSGGTYEQYF. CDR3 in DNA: TGTGCCAGCAGCCAAGAAGTTTATAGCGGGGGTACCTACGAGCAGTACTTC.

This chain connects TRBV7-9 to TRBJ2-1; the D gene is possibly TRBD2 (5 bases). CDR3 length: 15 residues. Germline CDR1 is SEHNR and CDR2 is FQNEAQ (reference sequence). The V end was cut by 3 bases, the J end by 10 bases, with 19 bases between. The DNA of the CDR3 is TGTGCCAGCAGCTTGGAGGCGGCCATCCCCATGGAGCAGTTCTTC. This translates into CASSLEAAIPMEQFF.

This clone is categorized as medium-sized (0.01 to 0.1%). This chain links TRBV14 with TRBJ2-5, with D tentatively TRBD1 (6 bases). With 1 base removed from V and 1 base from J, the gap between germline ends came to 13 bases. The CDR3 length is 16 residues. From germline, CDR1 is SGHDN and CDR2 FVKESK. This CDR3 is CASSQVEDSFQETQYF. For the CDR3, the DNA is TGTGCCAGCAGCCAAGTAGAGGACAGCTTCCAAGAGACCCAGTACTTC. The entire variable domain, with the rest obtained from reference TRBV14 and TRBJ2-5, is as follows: EAGVTQFPSHSVIEKGQTVTLRCDPISGHDNLYWYRRVMGKEIKFLLHFVKESKQDESGMPNNRFLAERTGGTYSTLKVQPAELEDSGVYFCASSQVEDSFQETQYFGPGTRLLVL.

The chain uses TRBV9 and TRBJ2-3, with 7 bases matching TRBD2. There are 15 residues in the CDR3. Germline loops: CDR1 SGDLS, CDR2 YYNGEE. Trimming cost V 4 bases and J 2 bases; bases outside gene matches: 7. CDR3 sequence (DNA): TGTGCCAGCAGCCACCGGGGGAGGGACACAGATACGCAGTATTTT. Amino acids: CASSHRGRDTDTQYF.

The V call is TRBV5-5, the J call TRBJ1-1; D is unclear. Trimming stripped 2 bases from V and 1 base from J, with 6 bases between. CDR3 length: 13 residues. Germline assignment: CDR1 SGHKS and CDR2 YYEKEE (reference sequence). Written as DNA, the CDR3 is TGTGCCAGCAGCTTTTATGGGAACACTGAAGCTTTCTTT. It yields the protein CASSFYGNTEAFF.

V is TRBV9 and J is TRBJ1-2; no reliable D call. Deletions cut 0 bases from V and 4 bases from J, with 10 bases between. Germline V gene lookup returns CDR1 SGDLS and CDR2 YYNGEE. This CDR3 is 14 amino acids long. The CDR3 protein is CASSVGRKAYGYTF. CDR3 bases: TGTGCCAGCAGCGTAGGCAGGAAGGCCTATGGCTACACCTTC.

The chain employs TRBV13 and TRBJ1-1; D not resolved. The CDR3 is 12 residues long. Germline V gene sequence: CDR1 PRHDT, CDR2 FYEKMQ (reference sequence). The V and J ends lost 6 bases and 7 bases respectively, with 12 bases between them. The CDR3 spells CASRHGGVEAFF. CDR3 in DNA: TGTGCCAGCAGACATGGCGGGGTTGAAGCTTTCTTT.

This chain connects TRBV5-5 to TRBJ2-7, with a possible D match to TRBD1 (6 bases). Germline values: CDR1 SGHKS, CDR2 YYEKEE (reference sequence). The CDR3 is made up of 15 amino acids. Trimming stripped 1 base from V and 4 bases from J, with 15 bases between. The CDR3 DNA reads TGTGCCAGCAGCTTGTCACTAGGGGGTCAGTACGAGCAGTACTTC. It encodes CASSLSLGGQYEQYF.

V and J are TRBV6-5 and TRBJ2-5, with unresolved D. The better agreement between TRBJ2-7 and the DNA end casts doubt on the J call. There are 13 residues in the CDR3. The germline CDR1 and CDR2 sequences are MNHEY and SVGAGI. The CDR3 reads CASRARSSYEQYF. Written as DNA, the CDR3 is TGTGCCAGCAGGGCAAGGAGCTCCTACGAGCAGTACTTC.

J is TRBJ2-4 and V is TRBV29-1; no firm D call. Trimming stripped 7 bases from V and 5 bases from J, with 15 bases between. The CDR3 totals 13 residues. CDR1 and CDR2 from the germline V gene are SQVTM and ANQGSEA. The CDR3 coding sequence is TGCAGCGCCCTGCGCGGTCTCGAAAACATTCAGTACTTC. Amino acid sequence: CSALRGLENIQYF.

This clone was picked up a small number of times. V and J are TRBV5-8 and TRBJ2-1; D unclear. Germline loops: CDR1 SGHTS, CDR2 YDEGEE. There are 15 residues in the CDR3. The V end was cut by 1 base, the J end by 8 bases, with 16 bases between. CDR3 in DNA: TGTGCCAGCAGCTTGTCACCAAGCAAGGCCTATGAGCAGTTCTTC. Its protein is CASSLSPSKAYEQFF. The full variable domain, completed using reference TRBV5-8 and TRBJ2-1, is EAGVTQSPTHLIKTRGQQATLRCSPISGHTSVYWYQQALGLGLQFLLWYDEGEERNRGNFPPRFSGRQFPNYSSELNVNALELEDSALYLCASSLSPSKAYEQFFGPGTRLTVL.

In DNA, the CDR3 is TGTGCCAGCAGCGTAGATTGGCAGGGCACATATGGCTACACCTTC. It translates to CASSVDWQGTYGYTF. This chain links TRBV9 with TRBJ1-2; perhaps TRBD1 as D (5 bases). Trimming shortened V by 0 bases and J by 5 bases, and 14 bases separated the two germline ends. The germline CDR1 and CDR2 sequences are SGDLS and YYNGEE. The CDR3 extends over 15 amino acids.

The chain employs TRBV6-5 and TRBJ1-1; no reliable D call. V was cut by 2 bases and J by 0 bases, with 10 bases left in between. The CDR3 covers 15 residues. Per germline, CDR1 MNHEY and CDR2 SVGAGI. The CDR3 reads CASSYEKGMNTEAFF. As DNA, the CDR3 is TGTGCCAGCAGTTACGAGAAGGGCATGAACACTGAAGCTTTCTTT.

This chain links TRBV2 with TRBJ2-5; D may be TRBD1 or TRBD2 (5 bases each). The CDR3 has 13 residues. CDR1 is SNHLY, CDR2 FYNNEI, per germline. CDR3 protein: CASPGPRQETQYF. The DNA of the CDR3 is TGTGCTTCCCCGGGACCGCGCCAAGAGACCCAGTACTTC.

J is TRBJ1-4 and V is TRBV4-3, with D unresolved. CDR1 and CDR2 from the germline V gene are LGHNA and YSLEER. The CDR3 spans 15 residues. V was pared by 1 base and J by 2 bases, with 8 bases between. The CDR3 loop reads CASSQVWETNEKLFF. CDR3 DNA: TGCGCCAGCAGCCAAGTGTGGGAGACTAATGAAAAACTGTTTTTT.

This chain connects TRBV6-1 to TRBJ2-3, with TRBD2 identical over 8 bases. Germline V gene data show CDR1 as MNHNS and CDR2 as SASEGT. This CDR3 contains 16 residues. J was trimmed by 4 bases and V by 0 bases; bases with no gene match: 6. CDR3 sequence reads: CASSEADGGAADTQYF. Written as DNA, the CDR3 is TGTGCCAGCAGTGAAGCAGACGGGGGGGCGGCAGATACGCAGTATTTT.

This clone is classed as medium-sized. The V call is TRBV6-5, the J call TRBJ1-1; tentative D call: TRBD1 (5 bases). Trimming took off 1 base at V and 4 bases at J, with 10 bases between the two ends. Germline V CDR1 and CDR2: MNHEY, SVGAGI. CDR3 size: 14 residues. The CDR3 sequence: CASSYYGTGTEAFF. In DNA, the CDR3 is TGTGCCAGCAGTTACTACGGGACCGGCACTGAAGCTTTCTTT.

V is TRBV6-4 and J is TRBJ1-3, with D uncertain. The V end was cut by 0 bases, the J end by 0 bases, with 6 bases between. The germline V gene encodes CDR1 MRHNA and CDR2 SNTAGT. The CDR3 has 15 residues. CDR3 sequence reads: CASSDSAGSGNTIYF. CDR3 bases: TGTGCCAGCAGTGACTCGGCTGGCTCTGGAAACACCATATATTTT.

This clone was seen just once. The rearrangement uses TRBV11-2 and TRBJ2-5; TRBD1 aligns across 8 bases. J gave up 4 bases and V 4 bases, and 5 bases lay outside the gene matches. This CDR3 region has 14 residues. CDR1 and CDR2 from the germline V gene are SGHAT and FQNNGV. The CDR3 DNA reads TGTGCCAGCAGCTCGCGGACAGGGTCAGAGACCCAGTACTTC. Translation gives CASSSRTGSETQYF.

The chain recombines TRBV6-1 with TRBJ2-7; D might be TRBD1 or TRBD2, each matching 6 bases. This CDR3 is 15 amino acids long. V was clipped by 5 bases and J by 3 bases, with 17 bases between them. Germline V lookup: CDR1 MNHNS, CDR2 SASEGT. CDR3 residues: CASSKQGLGGYEQYF. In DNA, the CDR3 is TGTGCCAGCAGTAAACAGGGCCTCGGGGGCTACGAGCAGTACTTC.

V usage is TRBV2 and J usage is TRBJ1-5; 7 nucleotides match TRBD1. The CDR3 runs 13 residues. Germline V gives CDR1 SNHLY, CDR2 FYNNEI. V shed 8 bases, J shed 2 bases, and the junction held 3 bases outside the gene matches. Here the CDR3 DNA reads TGTGCCAGCCGCGGGACAGGCAATCAGCCCCAGCATTTT. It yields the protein CASRGTGNQPQHF.

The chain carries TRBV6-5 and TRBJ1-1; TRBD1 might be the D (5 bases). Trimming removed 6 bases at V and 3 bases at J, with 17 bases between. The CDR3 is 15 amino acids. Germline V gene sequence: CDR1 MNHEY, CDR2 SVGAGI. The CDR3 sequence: CASSWVKGMDTEAFF. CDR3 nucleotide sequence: TGTGCCAGCAGCTGGGTTAAGGGGATGGACACTGAAGCTTTCTTT.

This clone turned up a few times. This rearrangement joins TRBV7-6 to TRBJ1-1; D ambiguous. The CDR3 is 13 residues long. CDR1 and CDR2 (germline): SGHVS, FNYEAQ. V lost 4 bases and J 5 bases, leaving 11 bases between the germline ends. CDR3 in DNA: TGTGCCAGCAGCTCAGGTATTGGTACTGAAGCTTTCTTT. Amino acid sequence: CASSSGIGTEAFF.

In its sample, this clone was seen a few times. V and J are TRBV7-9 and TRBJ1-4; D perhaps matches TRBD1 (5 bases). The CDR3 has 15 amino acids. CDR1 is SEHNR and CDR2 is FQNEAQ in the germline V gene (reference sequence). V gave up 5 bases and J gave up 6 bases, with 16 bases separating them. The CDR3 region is CASSPLMGRDEKLFF. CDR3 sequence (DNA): TGTGCCAGCAGCCCACTAATGGGGCGGGATGAAAAACTGTTTTTT.

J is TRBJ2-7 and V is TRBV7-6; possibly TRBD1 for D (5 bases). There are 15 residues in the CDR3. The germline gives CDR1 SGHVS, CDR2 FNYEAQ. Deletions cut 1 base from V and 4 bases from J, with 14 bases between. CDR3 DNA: TGTGCCAGCAGCTTAGTAGACAGTAGACCGTACGAGCAGTACTTC. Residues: CASSLVDSRPYEQYF.

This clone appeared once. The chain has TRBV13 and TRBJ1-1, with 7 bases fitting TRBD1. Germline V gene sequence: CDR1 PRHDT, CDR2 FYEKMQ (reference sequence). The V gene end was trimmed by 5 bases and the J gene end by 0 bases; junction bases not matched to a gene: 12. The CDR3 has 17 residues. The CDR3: CASSITRQGWMNTEAFF. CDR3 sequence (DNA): TGTGCCAGCAGCATAACACGACAGGGTTGGATGAACACTGAAGCTTTCTTT.